Listed below are T cell receptor beta chains from one sample, sequenced in a study of T cells in Graves' hyperthyroidism and ophthalmopathy. TCRdb passed the multiplex PCR reads through MiXCR, listing each CDR3 protein once. The sample consists of hundreds of thousands of distinct CDR3 sequences, just over 35% of them appearing once. Input material: blood. These receptors originate from a woman in her thirties or forties with Graves' hyperthyroidism. The CDR3 runs from the conserved cysteine through the conserved F or W. A D gene is named only where the DNA matches it firmly. A row's size may be missing; if present it is once, few, many or a size class.

v_gene: TRBV6-5
d_gene: TRBD1
abundance: many
j_gene: TRBJ2-7
CDR3aa: CASSYARQGHEQYF
CDR3nt: TGTGCCAGCAGTTACGCGAGACAGGGCCACGAGCAGTACTTC

v_gene: TRBV24-1
d_gene: NA
abundance: few
j_gene: TRBJ1-2
CDR3aa: CATSDLTGHGYTF
CDR3nt: TGTGCCACCAGTGATTTAACGGGGCATGGCTACACCTTC

v_gene: TRBV20-1
d_gene: NA
abundance: NA
j_gene: TRBJ1-3
CDR3aa: CSATGPGNTIYF
CDR3nt: TGCAGTGCTACAGGCCCTGGAAACACCATATATTTT

v_gene: TRBV7-2
d_gene: NA
abundance: NA
j_gene: TRBJ1-5
CDR3aa: CASSFRDLRNQPQHF
CDR3nt: TGTGCCAGCAGCTTCCGGGATCTCCGCAATCAGCCCCAGCATTTT

v_gene: TRBV11-2
d_gene: TRBD1
abundance: NA
j_gene: TRBJ1-3
CDR3aa: CASSSGQGSTGNTIYF
CDR3nt: TGTGCCAGCAGCTCAGGACAGGGGTCGACTGGAAACACCATATATTTT

v_gene: TRBV20-1
d_gene: NA
abundance: many
j_gene: TRBJ2-7
CDR3aa: CSAREGLDRWYF
CDR3nt: TGCAGTGCTAGGGAAGGACTAGACAGGTGGTACTTC

v_gene: TRBV29-1
d_gene: NA
abundance: many
j_gene: TRBJ1-2
CDR3aa: CSVSGGSDYGYTF
CDR3nt: TGCAGCGTCTCGGGGGGTAGCGACTATGGCTACACCTTC

v_gene: TRBV29-1
d_gene: NA
abundance: NA
j_gene: TRBJ2-2
CDR3aa: CSVDDGVNTGELFF
CDR3nt: TGCAGCGTTGACGACGGGGTGAACACCGGGGAGCTGTTTTTT

v_gene: TRBV7-3
d_gene: NA
abundance: few
j_gene: TRBJ2-7
CDR3aa: CASSPGPPYNEQYF
CDR3nt: TGTGCCAGCAGCCCGGGGCCGCCTTACAATGAGCAGTACTTC

v_gene: TRBV29-1
d_gene: NA
abundance: many
j_gene: TRBJ1-1
CDR3aa: CSVVVQDYEGTEAFF
CDR3nt: TGCAGCGTTGTGGTCCAGGATTATGAGGGCACTGAAGCTTTCTTT

v_gene: TRBV6-1
d_gene: NA
abundance: few
j_gene: TRBJ1-6
CDR3aa: CASSELGSTNSPLHF
CDR3nt: TGTGCCAGCAGTGAACTGGGGTCTACTAATTCACCCCTCCACTTT

v_gene: TRBV12-3/TRBV12-4
d_gene: NA
abundance: many
j_gene: TRBJ1-4
CDR3aa: CASSWQGPVNEKLFF
CDR3nt: TGTGCCAGCAGTTGGCAGGGTCCCGTGAATGAAAAACTGTTTTTT

v_gene: TRBV10-3
d_gene: NA
abundance: many
j_gene: TRBJ2-2
CDR3aa: CAISERFTTSGELFF
CDR3nt: TGTGCCATCAGTGAGAGGTTCACGACCTCCGGGGAGCTGTTTTTT

v_gene: TRBV7-2
d_gene: NA
abundance: once
j_gene: TRBJ2-1
CDR3aa: CASSPRGTVYGNEQFF
CDR3nt: TGTGCCAGCAGCCCCCGTGGCACAGTGTACGGGAATGAGCAGTTCTTC

v_gene: TRBV5-1
d_gene: NA
abundance: NA
j_gene: TRBJ2-7
CDR3aa: CASSVTSNEQYF
CDR3nt: TGCGCCAGCAGCGTCACTAGCAACGAGCAGTACTTC

v_gene: TRBV29-1
d_gene: NA
abundance: many
j_gene: TRBJ2-5
CDR3aa: CSVEGQLGETQYF
CDR3nt: TGCAGCGTTGAGGGGCAACTGGGAGAGACCCAGTACTTC

v_gene: TRBV20-1
d_gene: TRBD1
abundance: NA
j_gene: TRBJ1-5
CDR3aa: CSASRLVPGQGDQPQHF
CDR3nt: TGCAGTGCTAGTAGGCTAGTGCCCGGACAGGGGGACCAGCCCCAGCATTTT

v_gene: TRBV5-1
d_gene: TRBD1
abundance: few
j_gene: TRBJ1-1
CDR3aa: CASSRRGTGGRLGFYTEAFF
CDR3nt: TGCGCCAGCAGCCGTCGAGGGACAGGGGGCCGTCTGGGTTTTTACACTGAAGCTTTCTTT

v_gene: TRBV6-5
d_gene: NA
abundance: few
j_gene: TRBJ1-1
CDR3aa: CASSYKGGDTEAFF
CDR3nt: TGTGCCAGCAGTTACAAGGGGGGGGACACTGAAGCTTTCTTT

v_gene: TRBV12-3/TRBV12-4
d_gene: NA
abundance: NA
j_gene: TRBJ1-1
CDR3aa: CASTPGQSNTEAFF
CDR3nt: TGTGCCAGCACCCCTGGACAGTCGAACACTGAAGCTTTCTTT

v_gene: TRBV7-2
d_gene: TRBD2
abundance: NA
j_gene: TRBJ2-5
CDR3aa: CASRPSGGAQETQYF
CDR3nt: TGTGCCAGCAGACCGAGCGGGGGGGCCCAAGAGACCCAGTACTTC

v_gene: TRBV6-5
d_gene: TRBD1
abundance: few
j_gene: TRBJ1-6
CDR3aa: CATGQGGVNSPLHF
CDR3nt: TGTGCCACCGGACAGGGAGGCGTGAATTCACCCCTCCACTTT

v_gene: TRBV9
d_gene: NA
abundance: many
j_gene: TRBJ1-5
CDR3aa: CASSVGENSNQPQHF
CDR3nt: TGTGCCAGCAGCGTAGGAGAGAATAGCAATCAGCCCCAGCATTTT

v_gene: TRBV19
d_gene: TRBD1
abundance: NA
j_gene: TRBJ1-5
CDR3aa: CASSDWTGDKQPQHF
CDR3nt: TGTGCCAGTAGTGACTGGACAGGGGACAAGCAGCCCCAGCATTTT

v_gene: TRBV20-1
d_gene: NA
abundance: NA
j_gene: TRBJ2-5
CDR3aa: CSARTGGPGETQYF
CDR3nt: TGCAGTGCCAGAACCGGGGGCCCTGGGGAGACCCAGTACTTC

v_gene: TRBV29-1
d_gene: NA
abundance: NA
j_gene: TRBJ2-7
CDR3aa: CSVELGYSYEQYF
CDR3nt: TGCAGCGTTGAACTAGGATACTCCTACGAGCAGTACTTC

v_gene: TRBV9
d_gene: NA
abundance: many
j_gene: TRBJ1-2
CDR3aa: CASSTRAYYGYTF
CDR3nt: TGTGCCAGCAGCACCAGGGCCTATTATGGCTACACCTTC

v_gene: TRBV29-1
d_gene: NA
abundance: many
j_gene: TRBJ1-1
CDR3aa: CSVDLRLNTEAFF
CDR3nt: TGCAGCGTGGACCTGCGGTTGAACACTGAAGCTTTCTTT

v_gene: TRBV10-3
d_gene: NA
abundance: NA
j_gene: TRBJ2-7
CDR3aa: CAISSPFLAIVSEQYF
CDR3nt: TGTGCCATCAGTTCCCCTTTCCTTGCGATAGTGTCTGAGCAGTACTTC

v_gene: TRBV2
d_gene: NA
abundance: many
j_gene: TRBJ1-2
CDR3aa: CASSVTFELNGYTF
CDR3nt: TGTGCCAGCAGTGTGACTTTTGAGTTGAATGGCTACACCTTC

v_gene: TRBV24-1
d_gene: NA
abundance: many
j_gene: TRBJ2-3
CDR3aa: CATSGTRRGGDTQYF
CDR3nt: TGTGCCACCAGTGGGACTAGGAGAGGGGGAGATACGCAGTATTTT

v_gene: TRBV7-2
d_gene: NA
abundance: many
j_gene: TRBJ1-2
CDR3aa: CASSLALGWAVEGYTF
CDR3nt: TGTGCCAGCAGCTTAGCCCTTGGTTGGGCGGTGGAAGGCTACACCTTC

v_gene: TRBV10-1
d_gene: TRBD1
abundance: few
j_gene: TRBJ1-1
CDR3aa: CASSGTGTEGTEAFF
CDR3nt: TGCGCCAGCAGTGGGACAGGGACTGAAGGCACTGAAGCTTTCTTT

v_gene: TRBV6-5
d_gene: TRBD1
abundance: many
j_gene: TRBJ1-2
CDR3aa: CAVRTGEDHGGYTF
CDR3nt: TGTGCCGTCAGGACAGGGGAGGATCACGGTGGCTACACCTTC

v_gene: TRBV10-3
d_gene: TRBD2
abundance: many
j_gene: TRBJ2-5
CDR3aa: CAISRLADGAQYF
CDR3nt: TGTGCCATCAGTCGACTAGCGGATGGAGCCCAGTACTTC

v_gene: TRBV2
d_gene: TRBD1
abundance: once
j_gene: TRBJ2-3
CDR3aa: CASSGNGQGYTQYF
CDR3nt: TGTGCCAGCAGTGGGAATGGACAGGGATATACGCAGTATTTT

v_gene: TRBV10-1
d_gene: TRBD1
abundance: NA
j_gene: TRBJ1-5
CDR3aa: CASSPKGQSNRPQHF
CDR3nt: TGTGCCAGCAGCCCAAAGGGACAGAGCAATCGGCCCCAGCATTTT

v_gene: TRBV7-6
d_gene: TRBD2
abundance: once
j_gene: TRBJ2-1
CDR3aa: CASSLARAGSRNEQFF
CDR3nt: TGTGCCAGCAGCTTAGCGCGAGCGGGAAGTCGCAATGAGCAGTTCTTC

v_gene: TRBV19
d_gene: NA
abundance: many
j_gene: TRBJ1-2
CDR3aa: CASSIRGGDGYTF
CDR3nt: TGTGCCAGTAGTATAAGAGGCGGTGATGGCTACACCTTC

v_gene: TRBV12-3/TRBV12-4
d_gene: NA
abundance: many
j_gene: TRBJ2-2
CDR3aa: CASSLDSRNTGELFF
CDR3nt: TGTGCCAGCAGTCTGGACAGTCGGAACACCGGGGAGCTGTTTTTT

v_gene: TRBV4-3
d_gene: NA
abundance: NA
j_gene: TRBJ2-5
CDR3aa: CASSQDGLVSETQYF
CDR3nt: TGCGCCAGCAGCCAAGATGGGCTAGTAAGTGAGACCCAGTACTTC

v_gene: TRBV25-1
d_gene: NA
abundance: NA
j_gene: TRBJ1-6
CDR3aa: CASSELWFGDSPLHF
CDR3nt: TGTGCCAGCAGTGAATTGTGGTTCGGGGATTCACCCCTCCACTTT